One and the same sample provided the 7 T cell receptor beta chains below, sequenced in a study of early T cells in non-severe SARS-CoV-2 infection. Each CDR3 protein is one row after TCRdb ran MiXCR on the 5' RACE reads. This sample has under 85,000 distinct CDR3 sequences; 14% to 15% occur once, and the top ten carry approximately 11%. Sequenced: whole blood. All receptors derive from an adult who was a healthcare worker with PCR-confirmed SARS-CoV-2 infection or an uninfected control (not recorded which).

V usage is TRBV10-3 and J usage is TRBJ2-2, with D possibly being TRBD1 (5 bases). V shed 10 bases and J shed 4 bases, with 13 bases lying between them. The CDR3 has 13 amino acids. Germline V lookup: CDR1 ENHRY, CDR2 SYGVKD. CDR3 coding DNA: TGTGCCACCAGAGACAGCTTCACCGGGGAGCTGTTTTTT. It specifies CATRDSFTGELFF.

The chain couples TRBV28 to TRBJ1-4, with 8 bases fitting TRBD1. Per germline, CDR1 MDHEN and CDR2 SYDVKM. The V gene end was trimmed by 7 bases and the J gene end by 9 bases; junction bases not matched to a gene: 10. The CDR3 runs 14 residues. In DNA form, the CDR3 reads TGTGCCAGCACCGTAGACAGGGGACGCCAAAAACTGTTTTTT. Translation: CASTVDRGRQKLFF.

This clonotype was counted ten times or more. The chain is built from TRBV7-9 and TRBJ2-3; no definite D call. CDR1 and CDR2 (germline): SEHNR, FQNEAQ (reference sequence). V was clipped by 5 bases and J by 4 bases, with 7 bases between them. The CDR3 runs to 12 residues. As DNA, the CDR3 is TGTGCCAGCAGCCCAGGTGCAGATACGCAGTATTTT. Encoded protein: CASSPGADTQYF.

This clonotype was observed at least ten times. CDR3 loop: CASSSGLAGGRSSYNEQFF. For the CDR3, the DNA is TGCGCCAGCAGCTCCGGACTAGCGGGGGGTCGGAGCTCCTACAATGAGCAGTTCTTC. This chain joins TRBV5-1 and TRBJ2-1, with 14 nucleotides matching TRBD2. The CDR3 has 19 residues. Per the germline V gene, CDR1 is SGHRS and CDR2 is YFSETQ. J was trimmed by 0 bases and V by 3 bases; bases with no gene match: 8.

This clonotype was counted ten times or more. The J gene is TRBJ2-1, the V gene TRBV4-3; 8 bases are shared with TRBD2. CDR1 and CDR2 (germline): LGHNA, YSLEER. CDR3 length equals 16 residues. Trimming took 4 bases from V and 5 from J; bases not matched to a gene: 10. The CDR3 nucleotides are TGCGCCAGCAGCCCCCGAAGCGGGGGCTCTAACAATGAGCAGTTCTTC. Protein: CASSPRSGGSNNEQFF.

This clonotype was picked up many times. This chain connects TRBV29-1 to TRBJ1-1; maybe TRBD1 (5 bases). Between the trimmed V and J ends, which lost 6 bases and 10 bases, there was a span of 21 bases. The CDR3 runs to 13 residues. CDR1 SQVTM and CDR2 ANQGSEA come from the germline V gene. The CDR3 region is CSVYLVQGGVAFF. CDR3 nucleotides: TGCAGCGTGTACTTGGTGCAGGGAGGAGTAGCTTTCTTT.

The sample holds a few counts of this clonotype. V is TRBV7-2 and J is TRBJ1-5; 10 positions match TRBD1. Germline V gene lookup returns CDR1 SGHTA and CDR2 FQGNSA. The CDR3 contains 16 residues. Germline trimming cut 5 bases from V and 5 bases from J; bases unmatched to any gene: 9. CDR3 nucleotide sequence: TGTGCCAGCAGCCCACAGGCGACAGGGGGCCATCAGCCCCAGCATTTT. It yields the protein CASSPQATGGHQPQHF. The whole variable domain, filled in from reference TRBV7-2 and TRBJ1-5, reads GAGVSQSPSNKVTEKGKDVELRCDPISGHTALYWYRQSLGQGLEFLIYFQGNSAPDKSGLPSDRFSAERTGGSVSTLTIQRTQQEDSAVYLCASSPQATGGHQPQHFGDGTRLSIL.